Listed below are T cell receptor beta chains from one sample, sequenced in a study of cytomegalovirus exposure and HLA in healthy donors. The table came from immunoSEQ multiplex PCR; TCRdb's copy has only in-frame clones and leaves some out. The top ten hold 2.5% of the sample, which has about 180,000 clones, 75% to 85% seen once. Material: PBMCs. The receptors here all came from a woman aged 25 to 45 in good health and CMV-seropositive. Both conserved end residues are trimmed from each CDR3.

v_gene,CDR3aa
TRBV7-7,ASSLGVAGDNEQF
TRBV6-6,ASSGVYQPQH
TRBV6-5,ASSFGQLNTEAF
TRBV6-5,ASRVQGWGGDEQY
TRBV10-3,AIKLAGADTQY
TRBV2,ASSGRRGSDSYEQY
TRBV7-8,ASSLGTTGGADNSPLH
TRBV30,AWSAGGTGDQPQH
TRBV7-9,ASSPGTGGNQPQH
TRBV28,ASSSGAYEQY
TRBV19,ASRTSGGVNEQF
TRBV4-1,ASSEEPSGFYNEQF
TRBV4-1,ASSQGTEYNEQF
TRBV10-3,AISDLGSGAFRSTEAF
TRBV28,ASTPRDRSTDTQY
TRBV5-6,ASTPPTANSGELF
TRBV5-1,ASSFEGQGPYNEQF
TRBV7-6,ASSEEGNSPLH
TRBV4-2,ASSQVGGTGSNSPLH
TRBV27,ASSKAGATDTQY
TRBV18,ASSPNSLTGGYGYT
TRBV4-3,ASSREEGVSYEQY
TRBV5-6,ASSLGGLALELF
TRBV2,ATRREGEKLF
TRBV5-4,ASSRDIESYGYT
TRBV5-1,ASSLEQGTVDTQY
TRBV19,ASIDPSGGRQPQH
TRBV11-2,ASSLVYEQY
TRBV11-2,ASSLIPVSNTEAF
TRBV7-9,ASSFSVANYGYT
TRBV4-2,ASSQGTSGGPLSEQF
TRBV11-3,ASSLGRGVTDTQY
TRBV19,ASNEGGYTEAF
TRBV6-4,ASQRGGASGYT
TRBV7-9,SSSLVAGSSGANVLT
TRBV6-5,ASSYTTGGGYEQY
TRBV19,ASSSGGVGPGELF
TRBV9,ASGFSRDTSNTGELF
TRBV7-2,ASSSRQGPANYGYT
TRBV7-5,ARSSHSRDRGNFNEKLF
TRBV15,ATSRRTGRSYEQY
TRBV7-2,ASLIGTGYNSPLH
TRBV4-1,ASSQGTGRGVEQF
TRBV7-2,ASSSSRLAGGLSETQY
TRBV19,ASSIETPDRARGYT
TRBV5-1,ASSLAFPSQETQY
TRBV7-3,ASSSQGAARTEAF
TRBV27,ASTPFGGVNEQY
TRBV4-3,ASSQAGNSFYEQY
TRBV11-2,ASSIGWDTQY
TRBV2,ASSEGLAGSGETQY
TRBV12-5,ASGTGGAGGETQY